These 32 T cell receptor beta chains share one sample of origin, sequenced in a study of CD8+ T cells in alopecia areata. Extracted RNA was reverse transcribed, and the resulting cDNA served as sequencing template. Assay used: immunoSEQ multiplex PCR; TCRdb lists only in-frame clones, some missing. Of about 130,000 clones in the sample, 58% were seen once. Material: CD4+ T cells sorted from blood, obtained at week 0. All receptors come from a human donor with alopecia areata.

This clone has just a few counts. DNA for the CDR3: TGTGCCAGAGTTTCTGCAGATACGCAGTATTTT. Protein sequence: CARVSADTQYF. The chain couples TRBV7-2 to TRBJ2-3; D gene unclear. With 9 bases removed from V and 4 bases from J, the gap between germline ends came to 8 bases. Germline V gene data show CDR1 as SGHTA and CDR2 as FQGNSA. This CDR3 is 11 amino acids long.

The sample holds a few counts of this clone. This chain joins TRBV19 and TRBJ1-1; D is undetermined. The V and J ends lost 6 bases and 0 bases respectively, with 11 bases between them. This CDR3 has 14 amino acids. Germline CDR1 and CDR2: LNHDA and SQIVND (reference sequence). CDR3 DNA sequence: TGTGCCAGTAGGATGGACGGTCTGAACACTGAAGCTTTCTTT. Encoded protein: CASRMDGLNTEAFF.

The V gene is TRBV7-2, the J gene TRBJ2-3; D not certain. This CDR3 comprises 15 residues. V gave up 1 base and J gave up 0 bases, with 8 bases separating them. The germline CDR1 and CDR2 sequences are SGHTA and FQGNSA. This CDR3 reads CASSLVVKSTDTQYF. The DNA of the CDR3 is TGTGCCAGCAGCTTAGTTGTAAAGAGCACAGATACGCAGTATTTT.

The V gene is TRBV29-1, the J gene TRBJ1-3; unclear D gene. This CDR3 is 13 amino acids long. The V end was cut by 6 bases, the J end by 4 bases, with 13 bases between. Germline CDR1 SQVTM, CDR2 ANQGSEA. The CDR3 reads CSVATEAGNTIYF. The CDR3 DNA is TGCAGCGTCGCGACGGAGGCGGGAAACACCATATATTTT.

V is TRBV27 and J is TRBJ1-5; tentatively, D is TRBD1 (5 bases). The CDR3 has 12 amino acids. In germline, CDR1 is MNHEY, CDR2 SMNVEV (reference sequence). The V gene lost 8 bases and the J gene lost 4 bases, with 9 bases spanning the gap. The CDR3 region is CASATVNQPQHF. The CDR3 region has the DNA TGTGCCAGCGCGACAGTAAATCAGCCCCAGCATTTT.

Details on this clone: One end of the junction does not line up with germline, which may come from a read error. The J gene is TRBJ2-1, the V gene TRBV14; weak D call: TRBD2 (7 bases). This CDR3 contains 16 residues. Per germline, CDR1 SGHDN and CDR2 FVKESK. CDR3 loop: CASSQDRGGFYSIQIF. The CDR3 coding sequence is TGTGCCAGCAGCCAAGATAGGGGGGGGTTCTACTCTATCCAGATCTTC.

The chain carries TRBV4-1 and TRBJ1-3; D unclear. CDR3 length: 14 residues. V dropped 0 bases and J dropped 5 bases, with 8 bases sitting between them. The germline CDR1 and CDR2 sequences are MGHRA and YSYEKL. The CDR3 DNA reads as TGCGCCAGCAGCCAAGATAGCGGCAGAAACACCATATATTTT. It is translated as CASSQDSGRNTIYF.

V is TRBV28 and J is TRBJ1-5; no firm D call. V shed 2 bases and J shed 2 bases, with 16 bases lying between them. CDR3 length equals 17 residues. Germline V gives CDR1 MDHEN, CDR2 SYDVKM. The chain's CDR3 is CASSLVRSLRGNQPQHF. The CDR3 coding sequence is TGTGCCAGCAGTTTAGTGCGGTCTTTACGAGGCAATCAGCCCCAGCATTTT.

CDR3 residues: CASSLWGYGYTF. Here the CDR3 DNA reads TGTGCCAGCAGCTTATGGGGCTATGGCTACACCTTC. The chain couples TRBV7-2 to TRBJ1-2; D gene uncertain. V lost 2 bases, J lost 4 bases, and 5 bases lay in between. The CDR3 consists of 12 residues. Germline assignment: CDR1 SGHTA and CDR2 FQGNSA.

In its sample, this clone was seen many times. The chain links TRBV5-1 to TRBJ2-1; 13 bases align to TRBD2. Unmatched junction bases numbered 9, after V lost 4 bases and J lost 5 bases. Germline V gene data show CDR1 as SGHRS and CDR2 as YFSETQ. The CDR3 is 17 amino acids. Written as DNA, the CDR3 is TGCGCCAGCAGCGTCCCCCGACTAGCGGGGGGCAACAATGAGCAGTTCTTC. Translating it yields CASSVPRLAGGNNEQFF.

The genes are TRBV7-9 and TRBJ2-2; 8 nucleotides match TRBD1. This CDR3 has 15 amino acids. The trim removed 4 bases at V and 6 bases at J, leaving 7 bases unmatched. Germline assignment: CDR1 SEHNR and CDR2 FQNEAQ (reference sequence). CDR3 sequence reads: CASSSRRQGSGELFF. The CDR3 nucleotides are TGTGCCAGCAGCTCCCGAAGACAGGGGTCCGGGGAGCTGTTTTTT.

The genes are TRBV27 and TRBJ1-5; D is uncertain. The CDR3 consists of 14 residues. V lost 3 bases and J lost 6, with 12 bases in between. Germline CDR1 reads MNHEY; CDR2 reads SMNVEV (reference sequence). CDR3 region: CASSLDSRSQPQHF. CDR3 nucleotides: TGTGCCAGCAGTTTGGACTCGAGAAGTCAGCCCCAGCATTTT.

The chain carries TRBV5-4 and TRBJ2-7; D is possibly TRBD1 (6 bases). The V end lost 4 bases, the J end lost 5 bases, and 13 bases lay between the germline ends. CDR3 length: 13 residues. Per the germline V gene, CDR1 is SGHNT and CDR2 is YYREEE (reference sequence). CDR3 coding DNA: TGTGCCAGCAGCCAACAGGGTCCCAACGAGCAGTACTTC. Amino acid sequence: CASSQQGPNEQYF.

The chain is built from TRBV2 and TRBJ2-3, with 12 bases fitting TRBD2. Germline V gives CDR1 SNHLY, CDR2 FYNNEI. CDR3 length: 15 residues. V trimming: 6 bases; J trimming: 1 base; junction bases outside the gene matches: 2. This CDR3 reads CASRRTSGGTDTQYF. The CDR3 DNA follows: TGTGCCAGCAGGAGGACTAGCGGGGGCACAGATACGCAGTATTTT.

This chain links TRBV6-5 with TRBJ1-1; 8 bases are a match to TRBD1. The CDR3 length is 13 residues. Germline lookup yields CDR1 MNHEY and CDR2 SVGAGI. V was clipped by 5 bases and J by 3 bases; unmatched bases: 2. CDR3 in DNA: TGTGCCAGCAGTGCGGACAGGGACACTGAAGCTTTCTTT. It yields the protein CASSADRDTEAFF.

The V gene is TRBV18, the J gene TRBJ1-2; 9 bases are a match to TRBD1. Germline lookup yields CDR1 KGHSH and CDR2 LQKENI. The length of the CDR3 is 14 residues. The junction had 0 bases not matched to a gene; V was cut back by 0 bases and J by 4 bases. This chain's CDR3 is CASSPPGQGYGYTF. The CDR3 DNA reads as TGTGCCAGCTCACCACCGGGACAGGGCTATGGCTACACCTTC. Supplemented by reference TRBV18 and TRBJ1-2, the full variable domain reads NAGVMQNPRHLVRRRGQEARLRCSPMKGHSHVYWYRQLPEEGLKFMVYLQKENIIDESGMPKERFSAEFPKEGPSILRIQQVVRGDSAAYFCASSPPGQGYGYTFGSGTRLTVV.

The chain joins TRBV5-1 to TRBJ2-7; TRBD1 is a possible D gene (6 bases). The CDR3 is 17 amino acids. Germline V gene lookup returns CDR1 SGHRS and CDR2 YFSETQ. V was clipped by 1 base and J by 6 bases, with 23 bases between them. CDR3 region: CASSLNKGSTGLLEQYF. CDR3 DNA: TGCGCCAGCAGCTTGAATAAAGGGTCCACAGGGCTCCTCGAGCAGTACTTC.

A few counts support this clone. This rearrangement joins TRBV5-1 to TRBJ2-1, with TRBD1 identical over 7 bases. Germline V gives CDR1 SGHRS, CDR2 YFSETQ. The CDR3 loop spans 15 amino acids. Trimming at V came to 2 bases and at J to 6 bases, leaving 8 bases not matched to a gene. The CDR3 DNA follows: TGCGCCAGCAGCTTCTCGCGACAGGGAGTCAATGAGCAGTTCTTC. Its protein product is CASSFSRQGVNEQFF.

J is TRBJ2-6 and V is TRBV27; D ambiguous. V gave up 3 bases and J gave up 4 bases, with 19 bases separating them. The CDR3 is made up of 18 amino acids. CDR1 is MNHEY, CDR2 SMNVEV, per germline (reference sequence). The CDR3 DNA sequence: TGTGCCAGCAGTTTTTACGCGGTTCCTTCGCTCGGGGCCAACGTCCTGACTTTC. Protein sequence: CASSFYAVPSLGANVLTF.

The chain combines TRBV19 with TRBJ2-7, with 13 bases aligning to TRBD2. The CDR3 has 20 residues. The V and J ends lost 6 bases and 2 bases, in that order; junction bases with no gene match: 19. Germline V gene lookup returns CDR1 LNHDA and CDR2 SQIVND (reference sequence). CDR3 DNA: TGTGCCAGTAGGACCCGGGCCGGGACTAGCGGGGAACTTGAAACCTACGAGCAGTACTTC. It is translated as CASRTRAGTSGELETYEQYF.

The rearrangement uses TRBV4-1 and TRBJ2-1; possibly TRBD2 for D (6 bases). Germline loops: CDR1 MGHRA, CDR2 YSYEKL. Deletions cut 2 bases from V and 4 bases from J, with 12 bases between. This CDR3 is 15 amino acids long. CDR3 sequence reads: CASSQTGLSYNEQFF. CDR3 bases: TGCGCCAGCAGCCAAACGGGACTTTCTTACAATGAGCAGTTCTTC.

This clone was recorded only once. This sequence joins TRBV5-6 and TRBJ2-3; D may be TRBD2 (5 bases). This CDR3 is 15 amino acids long. Looked up from germline, CDR1 is SGHDT and CDR2 is YYEEEE. V was shortened by 0 bases and J by 4 bases, with 12 bases between the two germline ends. In DNA, the CDR3 is TGTGCCAGCAGCTTGGAGTTCGGGGTTTCAGATACGCAGTATTTT. The encoded protein is CASSLEFGVSDTQYF. The complete variable domain, with remaining parts taken from reference TRBV5-6 and TRBJ2-3, reads DAGVTQSPTHLIKTRGQQVTLRCSPKSGHDTVSWYQQALGQGPQFIFQYYEEEERQRGNFPDRFSGHQFPNYSSELNVNALLLGDSALYLCASSLEFGVSDTQYFGPGTRLTVL.

Comment on this clone: This same CDR3 is encoded by further DNA sequences in the sample. The chain is built from TRBV10-3 and TRBJ2-3, with 12 bases aligning to TRBD2. The germline V gene encodes CDR1 ENHRY and CDR2 SYGVKD. The CDR3 is 14 amino acids. Trimming took 9 bases from V and 2 from J; bases not matched to a gene: 3. The chain's CDR3 is CAIRLAGATDTQYF. CDR3 in DNA: TGTGCCATAAGACTAGCGGGGGCCACAGATACGCAGTATTTT.

There are a few counts of this clone. The V and J genes are TRBV5-1 and TRBJ1-1; D may be TRBD1 (5 bases). This CDR3 is built from 14 residues. The V end lost 5 bases, the J end lost 0 bases, and 11 bases lay between the germline ends. Germline V gene lookup returns CDR1 SGHRS and CDR2 YFSETQ. CDR3 nucleotide sequence: TGCGCCAGCAGGTATGGGGGATTGAACACTGAAGCTTTCTTT. Translating it yields CASRYGGLNTEAFF.

The sample holds one count of this clone. Other nucleotide sequences from this sample produce the same CDR3. The rearrangement links TRBV27 to TRBJ1-1; D gene uncertain. Germline V gene data show CDR1 as MNHEY and CDR2 as SMNVEV (reference sequence). CDR3 length equals 13 residues. Trimming shortened V by 5 bases and J by 0 bases, and 7 bases separated the two germline ends. CDR3 nucleotide sequence: TGTGCCAGCAGTAAGACGATGAACACTGAAGCTTTCTTT. The encoded protein is CASSKTMNTEAFF.

Only a few counts were recorded for this clone. The chain employs TRBV9 and TRBJ2-1; maybe TRBD1 (6 bases). The germline V gene encodes CDR1 SGDLS and CDR2 YYNGEE. Trimming pared 2 bases from V and 8 bases from J, leaving 14 bases between. The CDR3 contains 14 residues. The CDR3 spells CASSVAGAGDEQFF. The CDR3 DNA follows: TGTGCCAGCAGCGTGGCAGGGGCGGGCGATGAGCAGTTCTTC.

This sequence joins TRBV10-3 and TRBJ1-1; maybe TRBD1 (6 bases). Trimming took off 7 bases at V and 0 bases at J, with 12 bases between the two ends. There are 14 residues in the CDR3. Germline V gene sequence: CDR1 ENHRY, CDR2 SYGVKD. Written as DNA, the CDR3 is TGTGCCATCAAACAGGGACGGTTGAACACTGAAGCTTTCTTT. Translated: CAIKQGRLNTEAFF.

This clone showed up just a few times. This chain uses TRBV5-1 with TRBJ1-2; tentatively, D is TRBD1 (5 bases). This CDR3 contains 15 residues. The germline CDR1 and CDR2 sequences are SGHRS and YFSETQ. V lost 4 bases and J 8 bases, leaving 21 bases between the germline ends. CDR3 DNA: TGCGCCAGCAGCATAAAACCCGGGACTCAGGGCGGCTACACCTTC. Amino acids: CASSIKPGTQGGYTF.

There are a few counts of this clone. The V gene is TRBV28, the J gene TRBJ1-1; D is ambiguous. The CDR3 totals 19 residues. Germline assignment: CDR1 MDHEN and CDR2 SYDVKM. Trimming cost V 3 bases and J 0 bases, with 23 bases left between them. The CDR3 bases are TGTGCCAGCAGTTTTGCATCCGGTAGACGAATTGTAATGAACACTGAAGCTTTCTTT. Protein sequence: CASSFASGRRIVMNTEAFF.

CDR3 in DNA: TGTGCCAGCAGCGGAGGACTTGGGGATACGCAGTATTTT. Encoded protein: CASSGGLGDTQYF. The rearrangement uses TRBV9 and TRBJ2-3, with a possible D match to TRBD2 (5 bases). In germline, CDR1 is SGDLS, CDR2 YYNGEE. Between the trimmed V and J ends, which lost 3 bases and 6 bases, there was a span of 11 bases. The CDR3 spans 13 residues.

This clone showed up just a few times. V is TRBV29-1 and J is TRBJ2-5; D remains unclear. V was trimmed by 1 base and J by 1 base, leaving 13 bases between them. The CDR3 loop spans 15 amino acids. In germline, CDR1 is SQVTM, CDR2 ANQGSEA. CDR3 sequence: CSVEVGARSQETQYF. CDR3 bases: TGCAGCGTTGAAGTCGGCGCACGCAGCCAAGAGACCCAGTACTTC.

The V gene is TRBV9, the J gene TRBJ2-7, with 9 bases that match TRBD1. This CDR3 comprises 14 residues. With 3 bases clipped from V and 3 bases from J, the junction kept 4 bases outside the gene matches. Germline CDR1 is SGDLS and CDR2 is YYNGEE. The CDR3 DNA reads as TGTGCCAGCAGCGCGGGGGACAGGGTCTACGAGCAGTACTTC. Translated, it gives CASSAGDRVYEQYF.